This note documents a single T cell receptor beta chain sequence. Its antigen remains unidentified. This sample was included in a study of radiotherapy plus CTLA-4 blockade in lung cancer. Overall study findings and caveats: Best predicting response, reportedly, were early blood T cell clone dynamics, with interferon-beta.

The V segment lost 6 bases and the J segment 10 bases; nucleotides outside the gene matches: 13. The CDR3 sequence is 15 residues long. Germline V CDR1 and CDR2: MNHEY, SMNVEV (reference sequence). The table came from immunoSEQ multiplex PCR; TCRdb's copy has only in-frame clones and leaves some out. Of tens of thousands of clones in the sample, 70% to 85% were seen once. V gene TRBV27 combines with J gene TRBJ1-4; 8 positions agree with TRBD1. The sequence was collected from a human donor with non-small cell lung cancer who had a complete response to radiotherapy plus ipilimumab. The sample here was peripheral blood, taken from a patient treated with radiotherapy plus ipilimumab. CDR3 sequence reads: CASRSQGAGIGKLFF. The CDR3 DNA reads as TGTGCCAGCAGAAGCCAGGGGGCGGGAATCGGAAAACTGTTTTTT. Complete variable domain (other parts from reference TRBV27 and TRBJ1-4): EAQVTQNPRYLITVTGKKLTVTCSQNMNHEYMSWYRQDPGLGLRQIYYSMNVEVTDKGDVPEGYKVSRKEKRNFPLILESPSPNQTSLYFCASRSQGAGIGKLFFGSGTQLSVL.